Presented here are 17 T cell receptor beta chains from one specimen sequenced in a study of identifying expanded T cells in peripheral blood. The table came from immunoSEQ multiplex PCR; TCRdb's copy has only in-frame clones and leaves some out. The sample yields approximately 120,000 clones, about 87% seen once. The sequenced sample was blood. The receptors derive from a person between 18 and 70 years old in good health.

The chain uses TRBV11-2 and TRBJ1-1; 7 nucleotides align to TRBD1. The CDR3 has 13 residues. J was trimmed by 2 bases and V by 6 bases; bases with no gene match: 3. Germline values: CDR1 SGHAT, CDR2 FQNNGV. CDR3 bases: TGTGCCAGCAGTCGGGACAGAAACACTGAAGCTTTCTTT. This encodes CASSRDRNTEAFF.

The rearrangement uses TRBV7-9 and TRBJ1-2; 10 bases map to TRBD1. CDR3 length equals 16 residues. Germline CDR1 is SEHNR and CDR2 is FQNEAQ (reference sequence). Trimming at V came to 3 bases and at J to 6 bases, leaving 10 bases not matched to a gene. CDR3 coding DNA: TGTGCCAGCAGCTTGGAAGATCGGGACAGGGGTCATGGCTACACCTTC. It translates to CASSLEDRDRGHGYTF.

The rearrangement joins TRBV9 to TRBJ2-1; D is unresolved. V lost 0 bases to trimming and J lost 2 bases, with 9 bases between them. Germline V gene lookup returns CDR1 SGDLS and CDR2 YYNGEE. The CDR3 length is 15 residues. DNA for the CDR3: TGTGCCAGCAGCGTAGAACCAACCACCTACAATGAGCAGTTCTTC. Protein sequence: CASSVEPTTYNEQFF.

Note on this clone: Compared with germline, one end of the junction differs, possibly owing to a read error. In nucleotides, the CDR3 is TGTGCCAGCAGCTGGGGACAGATCTACGAGCAGTACTTC. Encoded protein: CASSWGQIYEQYF. The rearrangement uses TRBV5-1 and TRBJ2-7; 7 bases agree with TRBD1. The CDR3 extends over 13 amino acids. Germline CDR1 SGHRS, CDR2 YFSETQ.

The chain combines TRBV19 with TRBJ2-2; the D gene is possibly TRBD2 (5 bases). The ends were cut back, 5 bases at V and 4 bases at J, with 14 bases in the middle. CDR1 and CDR2 from the germline V gene are LNHDA and SQIVND (reference sequence). The CDR3 spans 15 residues. CDR3 residues: CASSATRVGTGELFF. The CDR3 DNA is TGTGCCAGTAGTGCAACTAGGGTGGGCACCGGGGAGCTGTTTTTT.

This clone showed up just once. The chain couples TRBV14 to TRBJ1-2; TRBD1 is a possible D gene (5 bases). Per the germline V gene, CDR1 is SGHDN and CDR2 is FVKESK. The length of the CDR3 is 15 residues. V dropped 1 base and J dropped 0 bases, with 9 bases sitting between them. The CDR3 DNA is TGTGCCAGCAGCCAAGTAGCAGGGACTAACTATGGCTACACCTTC. Its translation: CASSQVAGTNYGYTF.

The chain recombines TRBV7-3 with TRBJ2-5; D possibly uses TRBD1 or TRBD2 (5 bases each). Germline CDR1 reads SGHTA; CDR2 reads FQGTGA. This CDR3 region has 15 residues. The V gene lost 3 bases and the J gene lost 5 bases, with 16 bases spanning the gap. CDR3 region: CASSLLGTGTETQYF. CDR3 DNA sequence: TGTGCCAGCAGCTTGCTCGGTACGGGGACCGAGACCCAGTACTTC.

The genes are TRBV7-2 and TRBJ2-3; 7 bases match TRBD2. The CDR3 has 15 amino acids. Germline V gene sequence: CDR1 SGHTA, CDR2 FQGNSA. V lost 5 bases, J lost 3 bases, and 8 bases stayed unmatched. The CDR3 coding sequence is TGTGCCAGCAGCCCTCCGGGGGGTGCTACAGATACGCAGTATTTT. Residues: CASSPPGGATDTQYF.

The chain combines TRBV7-2 with TRBJ1-6; no reliable D call. The CDR3 has 17 amino acids. The germline V gene encodes CDR1 SGHTA and CDR2 FQGNSA. V lost 6 bases, J lost 0 bases, and 15 bases lay in between. The CDR3 region is CASRPGIASSYNSPLHF. For the CDR3, the DNA is TGTGCCAGCAGACCCGGGATAGCTAGCTCCTATAATTCACCCCTCCACTTT.

The chain links TRBV7-9 to TRBJ1-5; D is ambiguous. V dropped 4 bases and J dropped 5 bases, with 9 bases sitting between them. The length of the CDR3 is 13 residues. The germline CDR1 and CDR2 sequences are SEHNR and FQNEAQ (reference sequence). The CDR3 is CASSSGLHQPQHF. The CDR3, as DNA: TGTGCCAGCAGCTCGGGCCTCCATCAGCCCCAGCATTTT.

The genes are TRBV14 and TRBJ1-2, with D perhaps TRBD1 (6 bases). V gave up 0 bases and J gave up 4 bases, with 9 bases separating them. Looked up from germline, CDR1 is SGHDN and CDR2 is FVKESK. CDR3 length equals 14 residues. The CDR3 DNA follows: TGTGCCAGCAGCCAAGATGGGGGGCTCTATGGCTACACCTTC. Its protein is CASSQDGGLYGYTF.

The chain combines TRBV25-1 with TRBJ2-5; 7 bases match TRBD2. Looked up from germline, CDR1 is MGHDK and CDR2 is SYGVNS. The junction had 5 bases not matched to a gene; V was cut back by 5 bases and J by 2 bases. The CDR3 consists of 14 residues. The CDR3 sequence: CASSLERGQETQYF. Written as DNA, the CDR3 is TGTGCCAGCAGTCTTGAGCGGGGACAAGAGACCCAGTACTTC.

CDR3 in DNA: TGCAGTGCTAGAGATGAGTATTCTGGTTTCTTT. This codes for CSARDEYSGFF. The chain combines TRBV20-1 with TRBJ1-1; D is uncertain. From germline, CDR1 is DFQATT and CDR2 SNEGSKA (reference sequence). Trimming cost V 0 bases and J 13 bases, with 12 bases left between them. This CDR3 is 11 amino acids long.

The chain has TRBV7-3 and TRBJ2-2; D is perhaps TRBD1 (5 bases). Trimming pared 5 bases from V and 4 bases from J, leaving 8 bases between. Germline CDR1 is SGHTA and CDR2 is FQGTGA. The CDR3 covers 13 residues. The CDR3 spells CASSLTVTGELFF. The CDR3 DNA reads TGTGCCAGCAGCCTGACAGTCACCGGGGAGCTGTTTTTT.

As concerns this clone: At one end, the junction sequence differs from germline, possibly due to a read error. The chain carries TRBV11-1 and TRBJ2-3; D gene unclear. This CDR3 region has 12 residues. Looked up from germline, CDR1 is SGHAT and CDR2 is FQDESV (reference sequence). In DNA, the CDR3 is TGTGCCAGCAGCCCGATGCATAGATACGCAGTATTT. Protein: CASSPMHRYAVF. The variable domain in full, with the rest retrieved from reference TRBV11-1 and TRBJ2-3, is EAEVAQSPRYKITEKSQAVAFWCDPISGHATLYWYRQILGQGPELLVQFQDESVVDDSQLPKDRFSAERLKGVDSTLKIQPAELGDSAMYLCASSPMHRYAVFGPGTRLTVL.

V usage is TRBV7-3 and J usage is TRBJ2-3; possibly TRBD1 or TRBD2 for D (5 bases each). This CDR3 region has 13 residues. The germline V gene has CDR1 SGHTA and CDR2 FQGTGA. Trimming shortened V by 3 bases and J by 6 bases, and 10 bases separated the two germline ends. The CDR3 bases are TGTGCCAGCAGCTTCGAGGGGTCGGATACGCAGTATTTT. Protein: CASSFEGSDTQYF.

The chain joins TRBV28 to TRBJ2-7, with TRBD2 identical over 9 bases. J lost 6 bases, V lost 2 bases, and 11 bases had no gene match. From germline, CDR1 is MDHEN and CDR2 SYDVKM. The CDR3 is 16 amino acids. In DNA form, the CDR3 reads TGTGCCAGCAGTTTAAGTTTGGCGGGAGGGCATGGCGAGCAGTACTTC. This codes for CASSLSLAGGHGEQYF.